Following are 7 T cell receptor beta chains from one sample sequenced in a study of OX40 agonist ivuxolimab in advanced cancers. Profiling relied on immunoSEQ multiplex PCR, and the TCRdb table lists in-frame clones only, not all of them. The sample has 35,000 to 45,000 clones, about 89% seen once. The specimen was CD4+ or CD8+ T cells sorted from blood, collected in a trial of the OX40 agonist ivuxolimab. The receptors were gathered from an adult with an advanced solid tumor such as melanoma, head and neck, liver or kidney cancer.

The rearrangement uses TRBV10-3 and TRBJ1-1; no clear D. Between the trimmed V and J ends, which lost 7 bases and 4 bases, there was a span of 10 bases. Germline lookup yields CDR1 ENHRY and CDR2 SYGVKD. The CDR3 is 12 amino acids. CDR3 in DNA: TGTGCCATCATGGCGTCGGGCACTGAAGCTTTCTTT. Translating it yields CAIMASGTEAFF.

V and J are TRBV6-6 and TRBJ2-2; D uncertain. The CDR3 is 12 amino acids. V lost 6 bases and J lost 6, with 8 bases in between. Per the germline V gene, CDR1 is MNHNY and CDR2 is SVGAGI (reference sequence). CDR3 nucleotides: TGTGCCAGCAGACCCTTGGCCGGGGAGCTGTTTTTT. Protein product: CASRPLAGELFF.

The chain links TRBV30 to TRBJ2-1; a weak D match, TRBD2 (6 bases). Between the trimmed V and J ends, which lost 2 bases and 1 base, there was a span of 15 bases. CDR3 length: 16 residues. Germline CDR1 and CDR2: GTSNPN and SVGIG (reference sequence). CDR3 nucleotide sequence: TGTGCCTGGAGTCTCGCGGGACTCAAGTCCTACAATGAGCAGTTCTTC. This translates into CAWSLAGLKSYNEQFF.

V usage is TRBV6-4 and J usage is TRBJ2-1, with D unresolved. Germline V gene sequence: CDR1 MRHNA, CDR2 SNTAGT. The CDR3 has 13 residues. With 0 bases removed from V and 8 bases from J, the gap between germline ends came to 8 bases. The CDR3 nucleotides are TGTGCCAGCAGTGACTCCTTGAAGGATGAGCAGTTCTTC. Protein product: CASSDSLKDEQFF.

The genes are TRBV2 and TRBJ2-4; D is ambiguous. The CDR3 is made up of 13 amino acids. V dropped 2 bases and J dropped 6 bases, with 8 bases sitting between them. Germline lookup yields CDR1 SNHLY and CDR2 FYNNEI. Here the CDR3 reads CASSERKGNIQYF. The DNA for the CDR3 is TGTGCCAGCAGTGAACGGAAGGGAAACATTCAGTACTTC.

The chain links TRBV19 to TRBJ1-5, with D hard to call. Germline V lookup: CDR1 LNHDA, CDR2 SQIVND (reference sequence). CDR3 size: 16 residues. Trimming cost V 4 bases and J 5 bases, with 18 bases left between them. The CDR3: CASSTRRWGEHQPQHF. As DNA, the CDR3 is TGTGCCAGTAGTACTAGACGATGGGGAGAGCATCAGCCCCAGCATTTT. The full variable domain, rest sourced from reference TRBV19 and TRBJ1-5, is DGGITQSPKYLFRKEGQNVTLSCEQNLNHDAMYWYRQDPGQGLRLIYYSQIVNDFQKGDIAEGYSVSREKKESFPLTVTSAQKNPTAFYLCASSTRRWGEHQPQHFGDGTRLSIL.

The J gene is TRBJ2-1, the V gene TRBV4-1; D gene unclear. Germline assignment: CDR1 MGHRA and CDR2 YSYEKL. The CDR3 runs to 13 residues. V lost 3 bases and J lost 8, with 11 bases in between. CDR3 bases: TGCGCCAGCAGCCAGCAGCTGGTAGATGAGCAGTTCTTC. Translated, it gives CASSQQLVDEQFF.